The source of this T cell receptor beta chain is a study of Ad26.COV2.S vaccination and SARS-CoV-2 variants. Background on the study: Once or twice, 56 days apart, Ad26.COV2.S was delivered intramuscularly.

Trimming left V 3 bases short and J 0 bases short, with 8 bases between. This CDR3 has 14 amino acids. Germline values: CDR1 WNHNN, CDR2 SYGVQD (reference sequence). Of note for this clone: Its antigen is not known.

Stated treatment: around 19 received Ad26.COV2.S at low or high dose, single or two shots; about 5 received placebo; per-sample allocation not given. Following the first vaccine or placebo injection, samples were taken on day 63. An Ad26 vector carrying the Wuhan-strain SARS-CoV-2 spike served as the vaccine. Assay used: immunoSEQ multiplex PCR; TCRdb lists only in-frame clones, some missing. This sample has 410,000 or so clones, with 80% to 95% found just once. Study observations and caveats: Breadth of non-spike TCRs did not differ between vaccinees and placebo recipients.

The origin of this receptor is a person aged 18-60 years who received the Ad26.COV2.S COVID-19 vaccine or a placebo. This rearrangement joins TRBV10-1 to TRBJ2-5, with D perhaps TRBD2 (5 bases). The specimen comprised peripheral blood, sampled in a trial of Ad26.COV2.S vaccine versus placebo. The CDR3 region has the DNA TGCGCCAGCAGTGATCCCGGGGACCAAGAGACCCAGTACTTC. It is translated as CASSDPGDQETQYF.